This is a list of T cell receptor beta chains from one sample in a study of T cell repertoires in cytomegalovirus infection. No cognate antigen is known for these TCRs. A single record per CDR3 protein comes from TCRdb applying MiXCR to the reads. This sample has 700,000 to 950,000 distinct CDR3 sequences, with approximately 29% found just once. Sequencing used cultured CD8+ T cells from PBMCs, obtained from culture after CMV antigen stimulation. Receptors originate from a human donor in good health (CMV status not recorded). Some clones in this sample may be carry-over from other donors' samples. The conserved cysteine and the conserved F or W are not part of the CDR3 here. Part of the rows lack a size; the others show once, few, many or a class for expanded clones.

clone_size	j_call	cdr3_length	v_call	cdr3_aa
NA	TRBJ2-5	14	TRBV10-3	AISESMGWRRETQY
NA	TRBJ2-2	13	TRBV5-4	ASSRTGRNTGELF
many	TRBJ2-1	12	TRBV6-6	ASSYIVDHNEQF
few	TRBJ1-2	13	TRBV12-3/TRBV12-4	ASSTGGQTFYGYT
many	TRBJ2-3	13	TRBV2	ASRAGRSSTDTQY
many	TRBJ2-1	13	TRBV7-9	ASSPPGLAHNEQF
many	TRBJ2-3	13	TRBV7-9	ASSLSGVSTDTQY
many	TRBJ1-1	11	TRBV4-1	ASSQVLNTEAF
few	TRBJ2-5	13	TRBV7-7	ASSLYKGEGETQY
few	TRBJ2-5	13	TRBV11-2	ASSDGTSGRRAQY
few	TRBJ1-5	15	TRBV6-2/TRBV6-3	ASSPPLGQVGNQPQH
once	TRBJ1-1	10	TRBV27	ASRPGAGAAF
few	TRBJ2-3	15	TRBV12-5	ASGLWGLAGGTDTQY
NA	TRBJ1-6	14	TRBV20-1	SLQGMGGSYNSPLH
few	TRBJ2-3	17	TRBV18	ASSPLYQPGRDNTDTQY
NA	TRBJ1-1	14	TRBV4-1	ASSPFGQGAGTEAF
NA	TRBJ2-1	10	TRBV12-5	ASGLMWDEQF
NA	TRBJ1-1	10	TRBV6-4	ASSDWGGVAF
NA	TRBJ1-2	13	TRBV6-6	ASSDWGGVSDGYT
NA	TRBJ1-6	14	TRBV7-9	ASSLKSGTGNSLLH
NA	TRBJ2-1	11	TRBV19	ASSDTGAYEQF
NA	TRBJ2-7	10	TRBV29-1	SVSSQGYEQY
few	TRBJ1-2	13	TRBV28	ASSFLASRGYGYT
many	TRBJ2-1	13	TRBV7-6	ASSLWPGFNNEQF
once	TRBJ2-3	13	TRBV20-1	SAKDREYSTDTQY